This entry lists 26 T cell receptor beta chains sequenced from one sample in a study of control samples from healthy donors and cancer patients. Some clones are missing from TCRdb's copy, which holds only in-frame ones; the method was immunoSEQ multiplex PCR. The sample has some 140,000 clones; 85% to 95% are singletons. The source material was blood. These receptor sequences come from a man aged 40-50 years in good health.

V and J are TRBV2 and TRBJ1-4; D not resolved. The ends were cut back, 6 bases at V and 6 bases at J, with 14 bases in the middle. CDR3 length: 14 residues. CDR1 and CDR2 from the germline V gene are SNHLY and FYNNEI. The CDR3 reads CASSVKSGDEKLFF. In DNA, the CDR3 is TGTGCCAGCAGCGTCAAATCGGGAGATGAAAAACTGTTTTTT.

The chain links TRBV28 to TRBJ1-1, with 7 bases fitting TRBD1. This CDR3 region has 14 residues. The junction had 9 bases not matched to a gene; V was cut back by 6 bases and J by 5 bases. Germline CDR1 is MDHEN and CDR2 is SYDVKM. The CDR3 region has the DNA TGTGCCAGCAGCTCCTGGACAGGCGGGACTGAAGCTTTCTTT. It codes for CASSSWTGGTEAFF. Full variable domain (outside the CDR3, taken from reference TRBV28 and TRBJ1-1): DVKVTQSSRYLVKRTGEKVFLECVQDMDHENMFWYRQDPGLGLRLIYFSYDVKMKEKGDIPEGYSVSREKKERFSLILESASTNQTSMYLCASSSWTGGTEAFFGQGTRLTVV.

The J gene is TRBJ2-2, the V gene TRBV29-1; 11 bases align to TRBD1. The CDR3 spans 14 residues. Germline CDR1 reads SQVTM; CDR2 reads ANQGSEA. V was pared by 7 bases and J by 5 bases, with 6 bases of the junction left unmatched. CDR3 nucleotides: TGCAGCGCCGGGACAGGGGGATGGACCGGGGAGCTGTTTTTT. It is translated as CSAGTGGWTGELFF.

A single count supports this clone. CDR3 sequence: CASSLNRAIYNEQFF. CDR3 DNA sequence: TGTGCCAGCAGTTTAAACCGGGCCATATACAATGAGCAGTTCTTC. The chain uses TRBV6-5 and TRBJ2-1; D not certain. V gave up 4 bases and J gave up 4 bases, with 14 bases separating them. The CDR3 has 15 amino acids. The germline V gene encodes CDR1 MNHEY and CDR2 SVGAGI.

The CDR3 nucleotides read TGTGCCAGCAGCCAGGGAACAGACCTGAACACTGAAGCTTTCTTT. Protein: CASSQGTDLNTEAFF. The J gene is TRBJ1-1, the V gene TRBV7-9, with D possibly matching TRBD1 (5 bases). V was pared by 5 bases and J by 0 bases, with 13 bases between. Per germline, CDR1 SEHNR and CDR2 FQNEAQ (reference sequence). The CDR3 runs to 15 residues.

CDR3 loop: CSVGGRQGGTEAFF. The CDR3 coding sequence is TGCAGCGTTGGAGGGAGACAGGGGGGCACTGAAGCTTTCTTT. This chain joins TRBV29-1 and TRBJ1-1; 9 positions match TRBD1. With 4 bases clipped from V and 4 bases from J, the junction kept 7 bases outside the gene matches. CDR3 length: 14 residues. Germline V lookup: CDR1 SQVTM, CDR2 ANQGSEA.

The rearrangement joins TRBV3-1 (or the pseudogene TRBV3-2) to TRBJ1-2; no firm D call. This CDR3 is built from 13 residues. V dropped 3 bases and J dropped 2 bases, with 7 bases sitting between them. The germline CDR1 and CDR2 sequences are LGHDT and YNNKEL (reference sequence). The CDR3 DNA sequence: TGTGCCAGCAGCCAGACGGGCAACTATGGCTACACCTTC. Amino acid sequence: CASSQTGNYGYTF.

This chain joins TRBV7-2 and TRBJ2-1; no definite D call. V was pared by 0 bases and J by 9 bases, with 9 bases between. This CDR3 spans 13 amino acids. Germline assignment: CDR1 SGHTA and CDR2 FQGNSA. The CDR3 protein is CASSLAWAAEQFF. The CDR3 nucleotides read TGTGCCAGCAGCTTAGCTTGGGCCGCTGAGCAGTTCTTC.

The gene calls are TRBV5-8 and TRBJ2-2; D gene uncertain. Germline V gene data show CDR1 as SGHTS and CDR2 as YDEGEE. V lost 4 bases, J lost 4 bases, and 14 bases lay in between. The CDR3 has 15 residues. The chain's CDR3 is CASSRSKLATGELFF. The CDR3, as DNA: TGTGCCAGCAGCCGCTCTAAACTTGCCACCGGGGAGCTGTTTTTT.

This rearrangement joins TRBV4-1 to TRBJ2-2; TRBD1 or TRBD2 may be the D gene (5 bases each). From germline, CDR1 is MGHRA and CDR2 YSYEKL. The CDR3 is 14 residues long. V lost 5 bases and J lost 4, with 11 bases in between. The CDR3 region is CASSSGTVTGELFF. CDR3 bases: TGCGCCAGCAGCTCCGGGACCGTCACCGGGGAGCTGTTTTTT.

The J gene is TRBJ1-4, the V gene TRBV5-1; D call uncertain. V lost 4 bases and J lost 4, with 8 bases in between. The germline V gene encodes CDR1 SGHRS and CDR2 YFSETQ. The CDR3 covers 13 residues. The CDR3 region has the DNA TGCGCCAGCAGCCGAGGTGGTAATGAAAAACTGTTTTTT. Protein: CASSRGGNEKLFF.

The chain carries TRBV6-5 and TRBJ2-3, with TRBD2 as a possible D gene (6 bases). The CDR3 spans 11 residues. V was pared by 5 bases and J by 10 bases, with 10 bases between. CDR1 is MNHEY and CDR2 is SVGAGI in the germline V gene. The CDR3 protein is CASSRGKAQYF. In DNA, the CDR3 is TGTGCCAGCAGTCGCGGGAAGGCGCAGTATTTT.

This clone was observed once. As DNA, the CDR3 is TGTGCCACCAGTGACCCGAAAGGCCCGAATGGCTACACCTTC. It encodes CATSDPKGPNGYTF. The rearrangement uses TRBV24-1 and TRBJ1-2; D unclear. The CDR3 spans 14 residues. CDR1 and CDR2 (germline): KGHDR, SFDVKD. Deletions cut 4 bases from V and 6 bases from J, with 14 bases between.

The V and J genes are TRBV18 and TRBJ1-1; tentative D call: TRBD1 (5 bases). V lost 1 base and J lost 6, with 12 bases in between. Germline V gives CDR1 KGHSH, CDR2 LQKENI. The CDR3 length is 14 residues. The CDR3 DNA reads TGTGCCAGCTCACCACTGGACATTGGCGCTGAAGCTTTCTTT. This sequence encodes CASSPLDIGAEAFF. The entire variable domain, with the rest obtained from reference TRBV18 and TRBJ1-1, is as follows: NAGVMQNPRHLVRRRGQEARLRCSPMKGHSHVYWYRQLPEEGLKFMVYLQKENIIDESGMPKERFSAEFPKEGPSILRIQQVVRGDSAAYFCASSPLDIGAEAFFGQGTRLTVV.

This clone was seen once. The chain carries TRBV7-2 and TRBJ2-7; 9 nucleotides agree with TRBD1. Germline values: CDR1 SGHTA, CDR2 FQGNSA. The CDR3 consists of 14 residues. J gave up 4 bases and V 3 bases, and 4 bases lay outside the gene matches. CDR3 in amino acids: CASSFGTGWYEQYF. The DNA for the CDR3 is TGTGCCAGCAGCTTTGGGACAGGGTGGTACGAGCAGTACTTC.

This chain uses TRBV18 with TRBJ2-1; 7 nucleotides line up with TRBD1. Trimming cost V 5 bases and J 6 bases; bases outside gene matches: 10. Per the germline V gene, CDR1 is KGHSH and CDR2 is LQKENI. The CDR3 is 15 amino acids. CDR3 sequence (DNA): TGTGCCAGCTCATCCGCACCCGGGACAGCCAATGAGCAGTTCTTC. Protein product: CASSSAPGTANEQFF.

The chain combines TRBV6-5 with TRBJ1-1; possible D gene TRBD1, 6 bases. V was shortened by 4 bases and J by 5 bases, with 14 bases between the two germline ends. The CDR3 has 14 amino acids. CDR1 and CDR2 from the germline V gene are MNHEY and SVGAGI. CDR3 residues: CASSWGHYGTEAFF. The CDR3 DNA reads TGTGCCAGCAGTTGGGGACACTATGGGACTGAAGCTTTCTTT.

This clone was recorded only once. The rearrangement uses TRBV12-3 or TRBV12-4 and TRBJ2-5; D is ambiguous. The CDR3 has 13 residues. V lost 1 base, J lost 5 bases, and 8 bases lay in between. Here the CDR3 reads CASSLGLLETQYF. In DNA form, the CDR3 reads TGTGCCAGCAGTTTAGGACTGCTGGAGACCCAGTACTTC.

This CDR3 reads CASSYGDTAEPLHF. As DNA, the CDR3 is TGTGCCAGCAGTTACGGGGACACGGCGGAACCCCTCCACTTT. V gene TRBV6-5 combines with J gene TRBJ1-6; tentative D call: TRBD1 (6 bases). Germline V gene sequence: CDR1 MNHEY, CDR2 SVGAGI. The CDR3 covers 14 residues. Trimming left V 2 bases short and J 12 bases short, with 14 bases between.

The chain employs TRBV4-1 and TRBJ2-7; D call uncertain. V was clipped by 4 bases and J by 3 bases, with 10 bases between them. This CDR3 contains 13 residues. Germline-derived CDR1 and CDR2 are MGHRA and YSYEKL. The CDR3 sequence is CASSPQNLYEQYF. CDR3 DNA: TGCGCCAGCAGCCCACAGAACCTCTACGAGCAGTACTTC.

The gene calls are TRBV18 and TRBJ1-2, with D hard to call. The CDR3 has 15 residues. The V gene lost 2 bases and the J gene lost 0 bases, with 10 bases spanning the gap. Germline CDR1 is KGHSH and CDR2 is LQKENI. CDR3 DNA: TGTGCCAGCTCACCAGTGGAGGCAGCTAACTATGGCTACACCTTC. This sequence encodes CASSPVEAANYGYTF.

The chain combines TRBV6-5 with TRBJ1-4; D is uncertain. V was trimmed by 6 bases and J by 6 bases, leaving 11 bases between them. CDR1 is MNHEY and CDR2 is SVGAGI in the germline V gene. CDR3 length: 13 amino acids. In nucleotides, the CDR3 is TGTGCCAGCAGAACTGGTCGGGATGAAAAACTGTTTTTT. Its translation: CASRTGRDEKLFF.

The J gene is TRBJ1-3, the V gene TRBV7-2; no definite D call. The germline V and J ends were trimmed by 1 base and 0 bases, with 10 bases remaining between them. The CDR3 contains 16 residues. Germline V lookup: CDR1 SGHTA, CDR2 FQGNSA. The CDR3 DNA is TGTGCCAGCAGCTTAGGAGGGCGGGGCTCTGGAAACACCATATATTTT. Protein sequence: CASSLGGRGSGNTIYF.

The chain uses TRBV6-6 and TRBJ1-5; 8 nucleotides align to TRBD1. CDR3 length: 15 amino acids. The junction had 5 bases not matched to a gene; V was cut back by 0 bases and J by 7 bases. The germline CDR1 and CDR2 sequences are MNHNY and SVGAGI (reference sequence). The CDR3 DNA reads as TGTGCCAGCAGTTACTCGAGGCAGGGGGCGCAGCCCCAGCATTTT. It translates to CASSYSRQGAQPQHF.

This chain links TRBV28 with TRBJ1-5; D uncertain. This CDR3 is built from 12 residues. Germline CDR1 is MDHEN and CDR2 is SYDVKM. V lost 6 bases, J lost 1 base, and 4 bases lay in between. The CDR3 here is CASRESNQPQHF. DNA of the CDR3: TGTGCCAGCAGGGAGAGCAATCAGCCCCAGCATTTT.

The rearrangement links TRBV27 to TRBJ1-1; D is unresolved. There are 14 residues in the CDR3. The V end lost 2 bases, the J end lost 2 bases, and 9 bases lay between the germline ends. The germline CDR1 and CDR2 sequences are MNHEY and SMNVEV (reference sequence). The CDR3 nucleotides read TGTGCCAGCAGTTTAGCGGACCGCAACACTGAAGCTTTCTTT. Protein product: CASSLADRNTEAFF.